This TCR beta chain was captured in a study of CD8+CD57+ T cells in acquired aplastic anemia. Background on the study: Sorted CD4+ and CD8+ cells gave a mean 3.2 ug DNA, range about 0.19 to 27.4 ug.

The CDR3 extends over 13 amino acids. V lost 6 bases and J lost 4; bases outside the gene matches: 7. CDR1 is SQVTM, CDR2 ANQGSEA, per germline. On this clonotype: The antigen is unknown.

For sequencing, patients were chosen who had shown expansion of CD8+CD57+ cells by flow cytometry. CDR3 and TCR beta VDJ profiling relied on a genomic DNA template. MiXCR, run by TCRdb on the reads, gives a single entry per CDR3 protein. The sample has some 200,000 distinct CDR3 sequences, under 55% seen once. Overall study findings and caveats: Simpson's diversity of CD8+ cells was not significantly different in patients compared with controls.

This TCR was recovered from a human donor with aplastic anemia. The sample comprised sorted CD4+, CD8+, or CD8+CD57+ T cells (not recorded which) from PBMCs. The J gene is TRBJ2-7, the V gene TRBV29-1; TRBD1 matches at 9 bases. The CDR3 spells CSVINRGRYEQYF. As DNA, the CDR3 is TGCAGCGTGATAAACAGGGGGCGTTACGAGCAGTACTTC.